A selection of T cell receptor beta chains follows, all from one sample in a study of cytomegalovirus exposure and HLA in healthy donors. TCRdb keeps only in-frame clones here, not all; method: immunoSEQ multiplex PCR. The table has roughly 200,000 clones, roughly 79% seen once. Specimen: PBMCs. These receptors all stem from a young man in good health and CMV-seronegative. Each CDR3 is given with its conserved first and last residue. D genes are given only for firm matches. Not all rows give a size; the values are once, few, many and, for expanded clones, a class.

>TRBV9|TRBJ2-3|TRBD2|-
TGTGCCAGCAGCGCCCCCCAGAGTACTAGCGGGGCCACAGATACGCAGTATTTT
CASSAPQSTSGATDTQYF
>TRBV7-9|TRBJ2-7|TRBD1|-
TGTGCCAGCAGCTCGACAGGGGGCCAGTACGAGCAGTACTTC
CASSSTGGQYEQYF
>TRBV27|TRBJ1-4|-|-
TGTGCCAGCAGTTTATCGTTGGCAGCAACTAATGAAAAACTGTTTTTT
CASSLSLAATNEKLFF
>TRBV29-1|TRBJ2-5|TRBD2|-
TGCAGCGTTGGAGTCAGCGGGAGTAAGACCCAGTACTTC
CSVGVSGSKTQYF
>TRBV27|TRBJ2-3|TRBD2|-
TGTGCCAGCAGTCAGTTGACCAAGCGGGACTCTAGCACAGATACGCAGTATTTT
CASSQLTKRDSSTDTQYF
>TRBV4-1|TRBJ2-5|TRBD1|-
TGCGCCAGCAGCCCCGAAGGGGGCGCGCAGACCCAGTACTTC
CASSPEGGAQTQYF
>TRBV4-1|TRBJ2-5|-|-
TGCGCCAGCAGCCCTCTAGCGATGGAGACCCAGTACTTC
CASSPLAMETQYF
>TRBV5-4|TRBJ2-1|TRBD1|-
TGTGCCAGCAGCCGACAGGGGGCGGGATACACGGATGAGCAGTTCTTC
CASSRQGAGYTDEQFF
>TRBV27|TRBJ2-1|-|-
TGTGCCAGCAGTCGGACACCCTCCTACAATGAGCAGTTCTTC
CASSRTPSYNEQFF
>TRBV9|TRBJ2-7|TRBD2|-
TGTGCCAGCAGCACGACTAGCGGGAGTTACCACGAGCAGTACTTC
CASSTTSGSYHEQYF
>TRBV10-3|TRBJ2-1|-|few
TGTGCCATCAGGGGTCGGGGGTGGGACTACAATGAGCAGTTCTTC
CAIRGRGWDYNEQFF
>TRBV19|TRBJ2-1|-|few
TGTGCCAGTAGTACCACCCAGGGTACCGAGCAGTTCTTC
CASSTTQGTEQFF
>TRBV7-6|TRBJ1-3|-|-
TGTGCCAGCAGCTTAGCGGGAGTTGACTCTGGAAACACCATATATTTT
CASSLAGVDSGNTIYF
>TRBV5-1|TRBJ1-1|TRBD1|-
TGCGCCAGCAGCTTAAGGGGGCTGGACACTGAAGCTTTCTTT
CASSLRGLDTEAFF
>TRBV9|TRBJ1-1|TRBD1|-
TGTGCCAGCAGCGATCAGGGGGCCGTCAACACTGAAGCTTTCTTT
CASSDQGAVNTEAFF
>TRBV5-1|TRBJ2-1|-|-
TGCGCCAGCAGCGAGAGGGATGAGCAGTTCTTC
CASSERDEQFF
>TRBV9|TRBJ2-1|-|-
TGTGCCAGCAGCGTACTACAGGGTATGGATGAGCAGTTCTTC
CASSVLQGMDEQFF
>TRBV19|TRBJ2-7|TRBD2|-
TGTGCCAGTAGTATGAGCGGGAGCTCCTACGAGCAGTACTTC
CASSMSGSSYEQYF
>TRBV5-1|TRBJ2-6|-|few
TGCGCCAGCAGCTTGCAGGTCGGGGCCAACGTCCTGACTTTC
CASSLQVGANVLTF
>TRBV28|TRBJ1-1|TRBD1|-
TGTGCCAGCAGTCCAGGGGGGCTGAACACTGAAGCTTTCTTT
CASSPGGLNTEAFF
>TRBV19|TRBJ2-6|-|-
TGTGCCAGTAGTATTCGGAGGGATTATACTTCTGGGGCCAACGTCCTGACTTTC
CASSIRRDYTSGANVLTF